There are many counts of the clone carrying this T cell receptor beta chain. The antigen remains unidentified. The entry originates in a study of a mutant IDH1 vaccine in newly diagnosed glioma. Study details: Vaccines were first given 4-6 weeks after radiotherapy alone, or with temozolomide cycles. The therapy given earlier, which was standard therapy, consisted of radiotherapy, temozolomide, or both, and most of the patients received both.

Germline CDR1 reads SEHNR; CDR2 reads FQNEAQ (reference sequence). Trimming cost V 7 bases and J 7 bases, with 7 bases left between them. CDR3 length equals 11 residues. Measured with immunoSEQ multiplex PCR; TCRdb has only the in-frame clones, and not every one. Of about 120,000 clones listed, about 82% are singletons. Sample time point: week 11, during vaccination. Topical imiquimod accompanied each vaccine dose, which consisted of 300 ug of mutant IDH1 20-mer peptide. Donors had new WHO grade 3 or 4 IDH1-mutant, ATRX-lost astrocytomas. The sequence came from a man aged 35-49 years with glioma. The chain is built from TRBV7-9 and TRBJ1-4; D gene uncertain. Sequenced material: PBMCs, taken from a glioma patient whose treatment included an IDH1 peptide vaccine. CDR3 coding DNA: TGTGCCAGCACCTCAGGTGAAAAACTGTTTTTT. It codes for CASTSGEKLFF. Using reference TRBV7-9 and TRBJ1-4 for the parts outside the CDR3, the full variable domain is DTGVSQNPRHKITKRGQNVTFRCDPISEHNRLYWYRQTLGQGPEFLTYFQNEAQLEKSRLLSDRFSAERPKGSFSTLEIQRTEQGDSAMYLCASTSGEKLFFGSGTQLSVL.